This TCR beta chain originates from a study of beta chain features in type 1 diabetes. Whole-study results and caveats: Naive, central memory and Treg TCRB repertoires appeared more alike in patients than in healthy donors. Significant though moderate, a shortening of TCRB CDR3s appeared in all four CD4+ subsets of Type 1 diabetes patients.

This CDR3 has 12 amino acids. The germline V gene has CDR1 SQVTM and CDR2 ANQGSEA. V was clipped by 5 bases and J by 2 bases, with 9 bases between them. The sequenced template was cDNA made from the entire isolated RNA. Some 3.6 million reads on average were seen across naive, central memory and regulatory T cell samples. Produced via immunoSEQ multiplex PCR; TCRdb's table is partial and in-frame only. This table has 330,000 or so clones, roughly 13% appearing once. This clone came up a few times. Its antigen remains unknown. This TCR came from a woman aged 18-29 years with type 1 diabetes. The J gene is TRBJ1-2, the V gene TRBV29-1; unclear D gene. Sequencing was performed on naive CD4+ T cells from blood. The CDR3 bases are TGCAGCGTTCTAGACGGGAACTATGGCTACACCTTC. Translated: CSVLDGNYGYTF.